This TCR beta chain emerged from a study of T cells in women clearing cervical HPV infection. Regarding the study as a whole: CIN3+ cases had significantly higher TCR richness than controls; evenness did not differ. Cases carried less TRBV6-7 than controls: approximately 0.1% versus 0.16%.

Produced via immunoSEQ multiplex PCR; TCRdb's table is partial and in-frame only. This sample's table has 30,000 to 45,000 clones. Per germline, CDR1 GTSNPN and CDR2 SVGIG (reference sequence). V was cut by 4 bases and J by 2 bases, with 19 bases left in between. This CDR3 has 16 amino acids. On this clone itself: Its antigen remains unknown. The CDR3 goes on 3 residues after the read ends, and that part is filled in from the germline J gene.

The receptor was derived from a woman aged 18 to 75 with a cervical HPV16 infection that either progressed to CIN3+ or cleared (not recorded which). Sequencing used blood buffy coat. The chain has TRBV30 and TRBJ2-3; the D is unclear. The DNA read from the CDR3 is TGTGCCTGGATCCCGCGGCCGAGGCCCCCCACAGATACG. This gives the protein CAWIPRPRPPTDT. The whole CDR3 is CAWIPRPRPPTDTQYF.